These 29 T cell receptor beta chains were all obtained from the same sample, sequenced in a study of beta chain features in type 1 diabetes. The study's findings and limits: People with Type 1 diabetes carried modestly yet significantly shorter TCRB CDR3s in all four CD4+ subsets.

No antigens are known for them. TCRB transcripts that were expressed got sequenced, as all of the isolated RNA had been reverse transcribed. TCRdb's copy holds only in-frame clones and misses some; the assay was immunoSEQ multiplex PCR. The data contain 600,000 or so clones, roughly 12% of them singletons. The sample comprised naive CD4+ T cells from blood. The receptor set was obtained from a man younger than 40 with type 1 diabetes.

The chain couples TRBV30 to TRBJ2-7; 11 nucleotides agree with TRBD2. The V gene end was trimmed by 4 bases and the J gene end by 4 bases; junction bases not matched to a gene: 3. Germline CDR1 is GTSNPN and CDR2 is SVGIG (reference sequence). The CDR3 is 13 amino acids. CDR3 sequence reads: CAWTPSGGYEQYF. As DNA, the CDR3 is TGTGCCTGGACTCCTAGCGGGGGGTACGAGCAGTACTTC.

The genes are TRBV6-1 and TRBJ1-2, with 9 bases fitting TRBD1. J was trimmed by 4 bases and V by 2 bases; bases with no gene match: 11. This CDR3 comprises 17 residues. The germline V gene encodes CDR1 MNHNS and CDR2 SASEGT. The CDR3 protein is CASSELGQGPLGYGYTF. The CDR3 nucleotides are TGTGCCAGCAGTGAATTGGGACAGGGACCCCTCGGCTATGGCTACACCTTC.

V is TRBV5-4 and J is TRBJ2-2; D gene ambiguous. The CDR3 consists of 17 residues. Germline V gene data show CDR1 as SGHNT and CDR2 as YYREEE (reference sequence). V lost 3 bases, J lost 0 bases, and 15 bases lay in between. The DNA of the CDR3 is TGTGCCAGCAGCTCTCGGACCCAGAGTACGAACACCGGGGAGCTGTTTTTT. Its translation is CASSSRTQSTNTGELFF.

This clone was picked up a small number of times. The chain uses TRBV7-2 and TRBJ2-7; 8 bases are a match to TRBD1. CDR1 is SGHTA and CDR2 is FQGNSA in the germline V gene. Germline trimming cut 7 bases from V and 5 bases from J; bases unmatched to any gene: 7. The CDR3 is 13 amino acids. CDR3 bases: TGTGCCAGCACCCGACAGGGGCGGGACGAGCAGTACTTC. Translating it yields CASTRQGRDEQYF.

This clone was observed a handful of times. This chain links TRBV30 with TRBJ2-1, with 8 bases lining up with TRBD1. The CDR3 is made up of 15 amino acids. V trimming: 1 base; J trimming: 0 bases; junction bases outside the gene matches: 2. Germline V gene sequence: CDR1 GTSNPN, CDR2 SVGIG (reference sequence). Written as DNA, the CDR3 is TGTGCCTGGAGTGGACAGGGGAGCTCCTACAATGAGCAGTTCTTC. Protein: CAWSGQGSSYNEQFF.

The chain uses TRBV4-3 and TRBJ2-1; 11 bases align to TRBD2. V shed 0 bases and J 0 bases; nucleotides not matched to a gene: 10. The germline V gene encodes CDR1 LGHNA and CDR2 YSLEER. The CDR3 has 20 residues. The CDR3 protein is CASSQDYARLAGSSYNEQFF. CDR3 nucleotide sequence: TGCGCCAGCAGCCAAGATTACGCACGACTAGCGGGGAGCTCCTACAATGAGCAGTTCTTC.

This clone was observed a handful of times. This chain joins TRBV11-2 and TRBJ2-7, with 8 positions matching TRBD1. The CDR3 is 16 residues long. Trimming at V came to 4 bases and at J to 2 bases, leaving 10 bases not matched to a gene. The germline V gene has CDR1 SGHAT and CDR2 FQNNGV. The CDR3, as DNA: TGTGCCAGCAGCTCCTGGTACCGGGACAGGACCTACGAGCAGTACTTC. Amino acids: CASSSWYRDRTYEQYF.

V and J are TRBV2 and TRBJ2-5; 7 bases line up with TRBD2. This CDR3 spans 14 amino acids. Germline V gene sequence: CDR1 SNHLY, CDR2 FYNNEI. The V gene end was trimmed by 11 bases and the J gene end by 5 bases; junction bases not matched to a gene: 14. The CDR3 DNA reads TGTGCCGGACGACTAGCTTCCCACGGGGAGACCCAGTACTTC. This encodes CAGRLASHGETQYF. The full variable domain, in which reference TRBV2 and TRBJ2-5 provide the parts outside the CDR3, is EPEVTQTPSHQVTQMGQEVILRCVPISNHLYFYWYRQILGQKVEFLVSFYNNEISEKSEIFDDQFSVERPDGSNFTLKIRSTKLEDSAMYFCAGRLASHGETQYFGPGTRLLVL.

This clone was recorded a few times. This sequence joins TRBV6-1 and TRBJ2-5; D might be TRBD1 (6 bases). V lost 1 base and J 5 bases, leaving 14 bases between the germline ends. Per germline, CDR1 MNHNS and CDR2 SASEGT. The CDR3 extends over 15 amino acids. The CDR3 sequence: CASSEGRGQWETQYF. For the CDR3, the DNA is TGTGCCAGCAGTGAAGGGAGAGGACAGTGGGAGACCCAGTACTTC.

Only a few counts were recorded for this clone. The CDR3: CASSLVQGYEQYF. CDR3 bases: TGTGCCAGCAGCTTGGTTCAGGGTTACGAGCAGTACTTC. This rearrangement joins TRBV5-4 to TRBJ2-7; D might be TRBD1 (5 bases). The CDR3 loop spans 13 amino acids. Trimming removed 0 bases at V and 4 bases at J, with 8 bases between. CDR1 is SGHNT, CDR2 YYREEE, per germline (reference sequence).

This clone occurred a few times. The chain is built from TRBV7-2 and TRBJ1-4; D call uncertain. Germline CDR1 reads SGHTA; CDR2 reads FQGNSA. CDR3 length: 14 amino acids. V was clipped by 5 bases and J by 4 bases, with 11 bases between them. CDR3 nucleotide sequence: TGTGCCAGCAGCCCTCGGGGTGGTAATGAAAAACTGTTTTTT. This translates into CASSPRGGNEKLFF.

V usage is TRBV12-5 and J usage is TRBJ1-1; D unclear. The V and J ends lost 3 bases and 2 bases respectively, with 4 bases between them. Germline-derived CDR1 and CDR2 are LGHNT and FRNRAP. The CDR3 is 12 residues long. CDR3 sequence (DNA): TGTGCTAGTGGTTTTCCTAACACTGAAGCTTTCTTT. It specifies CASGFPNTEAFF.

This clone has a handful of counts. The gene calls are TRBV15 and TRBJ1-2; 7 bases are a match to TRBD1. The V gene end was trimmed by 3 bases and the J gene end by 0 bases; junction bases not matched to a gene: 7. CDR3 length: 16 residues. CDR1 is LNHNV, CDR2 YYDKDF, per germline (reference sequence). The CDR3 loop reads CATSRVRTGTNYGYTF. The CDR3 DNA is TGTGCCACCAGCAGGGTTCGGACAGGAACTAACTATGGCTACACCTTC.

This rearrangement joins TRBV5-1 to TRBJ1-1; D unresolved. V was cut by 2 bases and J by 1 base, with 9 bases left in between. This CDR3 has 14 residues. From germline, CDR1 is SGHRS and CDR2 YFSETQ. CDR3 sequence (DNA): TGCGCCAGCAGCTTTCTCCCCTGGAACACTGAAGCTTTCTTT. Translation gives CASSFLPWNTEAFF.

J is TRBJ1-4 and V is TRBV2; 7 nucleotides line up with TRBD1. V trimming: 2 bases; J trimming: 8 bases; junction bases outside the gene matches: 5. Germline V CDR1 and CDR2: SNHLY, FYNNEI. There are 14 residues in the CDR3. The CDR3 reads CASSETGVGEKLFF. In DNA form, the CDR3 reads TGTGCCAGCAGTGAAACAGGGGTGGGAGAAAAACTGTTTTTT.

This clone was observed a few times. The chain links TRBV30 to TRBJ2-2; 8 bases map to TRBD1. The V and J ends lost 5 bases and 4 bases, in that order; junction bases with no gene match: 9. The CDR3 loop spans 15 amino acids. Looked up from germline, CDR1 is GTSNPN and CDR2 is SVGIG (reference sequence). The CDR3 is CAWSRDRTGTGELFF. CDR3 DNA: TGTGCCTGGTCAAGGGACAGGACGGGCACCGGGGAGCTGTTTTTT.

The V gene is TRBV7-3, the J gene TRBJ2-6; 7 nucleotides agree with TRBD1. Germline loops: CDR1 SGHTA, CDR2 FQGTGA. After removal of 4 bases from V and 2 bases from J, the junction contained 5 bases not matched to a gene. The CDR3 extends over 16 amino acids. CDR3: CASSSPGQTGANVLTF. The CDR3 nucleotides are TGTGCCAGCAGCTCTCCGGGACAGACTGGGGCCAACGTCCTGACTTTC.

This clone occurred a few times. The same CDR3 can be traced to other DNA sequences in this sample. The V call is TRBV6-5, the J call TRBJ1-1, with 9 nucleotides matching TRBD1. This CDR3 is 14 amino acids long. After removal of 6 bases from V and 1 base from J, the junction contained 3 bases not matched to a gene. The germline V gene has CDR1 MNHEY and CDR2 SVGAGI. The CDR3 here is CASSSGQGNTEAFF. Here the CDR3 DNA reads TGTGCCAGCAGCTCGGGACAGGGGAACACTGAAGCTTTCTTT.

The chain combines TRBV7-2 with TRBJ2-7; D not resolved. The V gene lost 5 bases and the J gene lost 3 bases, with 8 bases spanning the gap. CDR1 and CDR2 from the germline V gene are SGHTA and FQGNSA. The CDR3 spans 12 residues. Written as DNA, the CDR3 is TGTGCCAGCAGCCAGCGACGCTACGAGCAGTACTTC. Protein: CASSQRRYEQYF.

This clone was recorded a few times. V gene TRBV2 combines with J gene TRBJ2-1; D unclear. This CDR3 comprises 13 residues. Trimming left V 4 bases short and J 9 bases short, with 13 bases between. Germline CDR1 reads SNHLY; CDR2 reads FYNNEI. This CDR3 is CASSVGPSGEQFF. The DNA of the CDR3 is TGTGCCAGCAGTGTAGGGCCAAGTGGTGAGCAGTTCTTC.

The rearrangement joins TRBV6-5 to TRBJ2-1; no reliable D call. Germline values: CDR1 MNHEY, CDR2 SVGAGI. This CDR3 has 13 amino acids. V lost 0 bases and J 4 bases, leaving 4 bases between the germline ends. CDR3 DNA sequence: TGTGCCAGCAGTTACTCGATTTACAATGAGCAGTTCTTC. Amino acid sequence: CASSYSIYNEQFF.

This clone was observed a few times. The CDR3 DNA sequence: TGTGCCAGCAGCTTAGGACACACCGGGGGAGGAAACATTCAGTACTTC. Residues: CASSLGHTGGGNIQYF. The chain employs TRBV7-2 and TRBJ2-4; perhaps TRBD2 as D (6 bases). V was pared by 1 base and J by 6 bases, with 16 bases between. The CDR3 totals 16 residues. CDR1 is SGHTA and CDR2 is FQGNSA in the germline V gene.

This chain links TRBV4-3 with TRBJ1-5, with D uncertain. This CDR3 is 16 amino acids long. Germline CDR1 reads LGHNA; CDR2 reads YSLEER. V was shortened by 0 bases and J by 9 bases, with 18 bases between the two germline ends. The CDR3 sequence is CASSQDVSHSLWPQHF. The CDR3 nucleotides read TGCGCCAGCAGCCAAGATGTATCCCACTCACTGTGGCCCCAGCATTTT.

This clone was seen more than once but under ten times. The chain couples TRBV5-4 to TRBJ1-2; 10 nucleotides line up with TRBD1. Unmatched junction bases numbered 5, after V lost 4 bases and J lost 2 bases. The CDR3 runs 15 residues. Germline V lookup: CDR1 SGHNT, CDR2 YYREEE (reference sequence). Here the CDR3 DNA reads TGTGCCAGCAGCCGTCCGGGACAGGGGAACTATGGCTACACCTTC. Amino acid sequence: CASSRPGQGNYGYTF.

This clone was counted between two and nine times. This rearrangement joins TRBV7-3 to TRBJ2-7; unclear D gene. This CDR3 spans 13 amino acids. Trimming shortened V by 3 bases and J by 3 bases, and 9 bases separated the two germline ends. Germline V CDR1 and CDR2: SGHTA, FQGTGA. For the CDR3, the DNA is TGTGCCAGCAGCTTCCGGGCCCACTACGAGCAGTACTTC. Its translation: CASSFRAHYEQYF.

The rearrangement joins TRBV9 to TRBJ1-1; D gene uncertain. This CDR3 spans 14 amino acids. Germline CDR1 reads SGDLS; CDR2 reads YYNGEE. Trimming removed 3 bases from V and 6 bases from J, with 15 bases in between. CDR3 sequence (DNA): TGTGCCAGCAGCGCAAATTATCTGGTCTCTGAAGCTTTCTTT. The encoded protein is CASSANYLVSEAFF.

The rearrangement links TRBV13 to TRBJ1-3; no reliable D call. V gave up 3 bases and J gave up 8 bases, with 23 bases separating them. The CDR3 is 17 residues long. Germline CDR1 and CDR2: PRHDT and FYEKMQ (reference sequence). The CDR3 nucleotides are TGTGCCAGCAGCTTGACTCAGAACCAGAGGGTGAGGTACACCATATATTTT. This gives the protein CASSLTQNQRVRYTIYF.

The gene calls are TRBV13 and TRBJ2-7, with unresolved D. Germline values: CDR1 PRHDT, CDR2 FYEKMQ (reference sequence). V lost 1 base and J lost 6, with 7 bases in between. The CDR3 runs to 12 residues. CDR3 DNA: TGTGCCAGCAGCTTAGACCCATCCGAGCAGTACTTC. Protein: CASSLDPSEQYF.

This clone has only a few counts. This chain joins TRBV6-5 and TRBJ1-6; D may be TRBD1 (6 bases). The germline V gene has CDR1 MNHEY and CDR2 SVGAGI. The CDR3 length is 14 residues. The V gene lost 5 bases and the J gene lost 7 bases, with 12 bases spanning the gap. CDR3 sequence reads: CASSPQGWNSPLHF. The CDR3 region has the DNA TGTGCCAGCAGTCCACAGGGATGGAATTCACCCCTCCACTTT.